The source of this TCR beta chain is a study of regulatory T cells in long-lasting Graves disease. The authors built TCR beta libraries using iRepertoire HTBI primers and Arm-PCR of CDR3 regions. One entry per CDR3 protein, called by TCRdb with MiXCR from the multiplex PCR reads. The table has over 650,000 distinct CDR3 sequences, 25% to 35% seen once. The CDR3 loop spans 15 amino acids. V was pared by 5 bases and J by 0 bases, with 4 bases of the junction left unmatched. Germline values: CDR1 SGHRS, CDR2 YFSETQ. Noted time point: persistent/refractory GD, antithyroid drugs over 5 years with positive TRAb. Extracted RNA from PBMCs served as the source of the TCR library. An approximately 10-milliliter sample of peripheral blood was drawn into EDTA tubes.

This chain joins TRBV5-1 and TRBJ1-1; TRBD1 agrees at 10 bases. The sequence came from a female donor with Graves disease. Material: peripheral blood mononuclear cells (PBMCs), obtained when the disease was refractory, from a patient treated with antithyroid drugs. The CDR3 sequence is CASRKTGGMNTEAFF. The CDR3 DNA follows: TGCGCCAGCAGGAAGACAGGGGGCATGAACACTGAAGCTTTCTTT.